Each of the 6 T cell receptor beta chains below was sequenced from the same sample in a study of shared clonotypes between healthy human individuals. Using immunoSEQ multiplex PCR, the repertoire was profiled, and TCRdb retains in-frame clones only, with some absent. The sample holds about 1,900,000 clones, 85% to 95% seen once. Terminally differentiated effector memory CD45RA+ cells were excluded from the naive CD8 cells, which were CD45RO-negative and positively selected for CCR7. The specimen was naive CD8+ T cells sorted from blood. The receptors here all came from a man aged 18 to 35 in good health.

The CDR3 spells CASSFVMNTEAFF. The CDR3 coding sequence is TGCGCCAGCAGTTTCGTTATGAACACTGAAGCTTTCTTT. V is TRBV4-1 and J is TRBJ1-1; no firm D call. The CDR3 is 13 amino acids. V was trimmed by 6 bases and J by 0 bases, leaving 8 bases between them. Per the germline V gene, CDR1 is MGHRA and CDR2 is YSYEKL.

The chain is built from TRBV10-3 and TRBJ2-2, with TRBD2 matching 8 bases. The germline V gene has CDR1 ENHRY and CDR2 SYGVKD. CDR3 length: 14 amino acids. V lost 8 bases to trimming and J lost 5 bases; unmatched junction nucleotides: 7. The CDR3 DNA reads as TGTGCCATCGGGGACCTAGCGGGTACCGGGGAGCTGTTTTTT. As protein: CAIGDLAGTGELFF.

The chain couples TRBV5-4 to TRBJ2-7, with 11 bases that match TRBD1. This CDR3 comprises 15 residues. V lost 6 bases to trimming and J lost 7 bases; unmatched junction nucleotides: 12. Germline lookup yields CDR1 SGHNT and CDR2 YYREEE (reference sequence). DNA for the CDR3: TGTGCCAGCACCATTTGGGACAGGGGGTCAAGGGAGCAGTACTTC. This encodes CASTIWDRGSREQYF. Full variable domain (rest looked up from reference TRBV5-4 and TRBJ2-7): ETGVTQSPTHLIKTRGQQVTLRCSSQSGHNTVSWYQQALGQGPQFIFQYYREEENGRGNFPPRFSGLQFPNYSSELNVNALELDDSALYLCASTIWDRGSREQYFGPGTRLTVT.

CDR3 residues: CASSYPGTTPETQYF. The CDR3 region has the DNA TGTGCCAGCAGCTACCCCGGGACAACCCCAGAGACCCAGTACTTC. The chain has TRBV11-2 and TRBJ2-5; TRBD1 might be the D (6 bases). The CDR3 length is 15 residues. V was pared by 4 bases and J by 4 bases, with 16 bases between. The germline V gene encodes CDR1 SGHAT and CDR2 FQNNGV.

This CDR3 is CASSDEPGLAGPTDTQYF. CDR3 nucleotides: TGTGCCAGCAGCGATGAACCGGGACTAGCGGGTCCCACAGATACGCAGTATTTT. The chain employs TRBV7-6 and TRBJ2-3; 12 positions agree with TRBD2. V was pared by 5 bases and J by 2 bases, with 11 bases of the junction left unmatched. The CDR3 extends over 18 amino acids. Germline V gene lookup returns CDR1 SGHVS and CDR2 FNYEAQ.

CDR3 in amino acids: CASSLTVPNYEQYF. CDR3 bases: TGTGCCAGCAGCTTAACCGTGCCAAACTACGAGCAGTACTTC. V and J are TRBV7-2 and TRBJ2-7; D call uncertain. V shed 2 bases and J shed 3 bases, with 11 bases lying between them. The CDR3 is made up of 14 amino acids. Germline V CDR1 and CDR2: SGHTA, FQGNSA. The full variable domain, in which reference TRBV7-2 and TRBJ2-7 provide the parts outside the CDR3, is GAGVSQSPSNKVTEKGKDVELRCDPISGHTALYWYRQSLGQGLEFLIYFQGNSAPDKSGLPSDRFSAERTGGSVSTLTIQRTQQEDSAVYLCASSLTVPNYEQYFGPGTRLTVT.